The 13 T cell receptor beta chains listed next were all sequenced from one sample in a study of human T cells and chemical hapten exposure. Time point specified: patch test 1, 2 weeks after DPC sensitization. Treatment given: therapeutic diphenylcyclopropenone sensitization with weekly scalp DPC. MiXCR was run by TCRdb on the RACE reads, yielding one entry per CDR3 protein. This sample has 95,000 to 150,000 distinct CDR3 sequences, with roughly 13% found just once. The starting material was whole blood, obtained in connection with sensitization to the hapten diphenylcyclopropenone (DPC). These receptors all stem from a man between 18 and 35 years old with alopecia areata. Some clones in this sample may be carry-over from other donors' samples.

The table lists this clonotype with a few counts. The chain has TRBV20-1 and TRBJ2-1; TRBD2 is a possible D gene (7 bases). The CDR3 runs 16 residues. V gave up 0 bases and J gave up 7 bases, with 19 bases separating them. CDR1 and CDR2 from the germline V gene are DFQATT and SNEGSKA (reference sequence). The CDR3 bases are TGCAGTGCTAGAGATCGGCGGGGGCTTTCTCTTAATGAGCAGTTCTTC. Translating gives CSARDRRGLSLNEQFF.

The chain has TRBV7-9 and TRBJ2-1; the D is unclear. This CDR3 has 13 amino acids. Trimming took off 2 bases at V and 4 bases at J, with 6 bases between the two ends. Per germline, CDR1 SEHNR and CDR2 FQNEAQ (reference sequence). CDR3 sequence: CASSLLGYNEQFF. CDR3 nucleotides: TGTGCCAGCAGCTTATTAGGGTACAATGAGCAGTTCTTC.

CDR3 nucleotides: TGCGCCAGCAGTCAGACAGGGCCCGGGGAGCTGTTTTTT. Translating gives CASSQTGPGELFF. The chain uses TRBV10-1 and TRBJ2-2; 7 nucleotides match TRBD1. The germline CDR1 and CDR2 sequences are WNHNN and SYGVQD (reference sequence). This CDR3 comprises 13 residues. V shed 5 bases and J 6 bases; nucleotides not matched to a gene: 3.

This clonotype was recorded once. The chain uses TRBV7-9 and TRBJ2-1; D may be TRBD1 (7 bases). Germline V CDR1 and CDR2: SEHNR, FQNEAQ (reference sequence). V was clipped by 5 bases and J by 5 bases, with 16 bases between them. The CDR3 totals 15 residues. The chain's CDR3 is CASSPPGGRNNEQFF. DNA for the CDR3: TGTGCCAGCAGCCCCCCAGGGGGGCGGAACAATGAGCAGTTCTTC.

V gene TRBV11-1 combines with J gene TRBJ2-1; 9 bases are a match to TRBD2. This CDR3 is built from 13 residues. After removal of 5 bases from V and 14 bases from J, the junction contained 10 bases not matched to a gene. CDR1 SGHAT and CDR2 FQDESV come from the germline V gene (reference sequence). The CDR3 DNA reads as TGTGCCAGCAGCCGTAATGGCGGGGGGGAAGAGTTCTTC. It codes for CASSRNGGGEEFF.

V and J are TRBV21-1 and TRBJ2-7. TRBV21-1 is noted as a pseudogene. The CDR3 sequence is 15 residues long. The CDR3 protein is CAGSHGTAFAYEQYV. CDR3 DNA sequence: TGTGCCGGCAGTCACGGCACAGCTTTTGCCTACGAGCAGTACGTC.

This clonotype came up many times. This chain joins TRBV7-3 and TRBJ2-6; D call uncertain. CDR1 and CDR2 (germline): SGHTA, FQGTGA. V was cut by 11 bases and J by 0 bases, with 20 bases left in between. The CDR3 runs to 17 residues. CDR3: CASTYPDSLSGANVLTF. For the CDR3, the DNA is TGTGCCTCCACCTATCCGGATTCCCTCTCTGGGGCCAACGTCCTGACTTTC.

V usage is TRBV4-3 and J usage is TRBJ1-2; D gene unclear. The CDR3 has 13 amino acids. Trimming took off 4 bases at V and 1 base at J, with 7 bases between the two ends. Germline values: CDR1 LGHNA, CDR2 YSLEER. CDR3: CASSPRVNYGYTF. The CDR3 DNA reads TGCGCCAGCAGCCCAAGAGTTAACTATGGCTACACCTTC.

This clonotype was detected a few times. The J gene is TRBJ2-1, the V gene TRBV27, with 7 bases lining up with TRBD2. Germline CDR1 and CDR2: MNHEY and SMNVEV (reference sequence). V shed 3 bases and J 0 bases; nucleotides not matched to a gene: 5. This CDR3 is built from 16 residues. The CDR3 region has the DNA TGTGCCAGCAGTTTGACTAGCCCAAGCTCCTACAATGAGCAGTTCTTC. This gives the protein CASSLTSPSSYNEQFF.

In this sample, this clonotype turned up a few times. This rearrangement joins TRBV4-3 to TRBJ1-1; D is undetermined. CDR1 is LGHNA, CDR2 YSLEER, per germline. CDR3 length equals 14 residues. V lost 0 bases and J 10 bases, leaving 15 bases between the germline ends. Written as DNA, the CDR3 is TGCGCCAGCAGCCAAGATCTGGGAACCCTGGGAGCTTTCTTT. Translating it yields CASSQDLGTLGAFF.

The rearrangement joins TRBV11-2 to TRBJ1-1; D might be TRBD1 (5 bases). CDR3 length: 13 amino acids. Germline lookup yields CDR1 SGHAT and CDR2 FQNNGV. V was clipped by 0 bases and J by 5 bases, with 7 bases between them. The CDR3 is CASSLDEGTEAFF. CDR3 sequence (DNA): TGTGCCAGCAGCTTAGACGAGGGGACTGAAGCTTTCTTT.

The chain links TRBV28 to TRBJ2-5, with D tentatively TRBD1 or TRBD2 (5 bases each). The germline gives CDR1 MDHEN, CDR2 SYDVKM. V lost 7 bases, J lost 2 bases, and 17 bases lay in between. The CDR3 length is 15 residues. In nucleotides, the CDR3 is TGTGCCAGCACCCGAGGGGCGGCCGTTCAAGAGACCCAGTACTTC. Translation gives CASTRGAAVQETQYF.

The chain combines TRBV28 with TRBJ2-1; D is unclear. V gave up 6 bases and J gave up 6 bases, with 9 bases separating them. Germline V gives CDR1 MDHEN, CDR2 SYDVKM. The CDR3 spans 12 residues. As DNA, the CDR3 is TGTGCCAGCAGGCTCGACTTCAATGAGCAGTTCTTC. This gives the protein CASRLDFNEQFF.